This TCR beta chain was documented in a study of graft-versus-host responses after intestinal transplantation. Study context: Isolated intestinal, liver-intestinal, or multivisceral transplants had been given to the recipients. Anti-thymocyte globulin served as induction for all recipients, who then took tacrolimus and steroids for about 3 years.

As regards this clone: Its specificity is unknown.

Notes on the study in general: Detected in recipient marrow were GvH clones, some of which were first observed in ileum or blood. Those patients showing graft-donor T cell macrochimerism displayed high graft-versus-host to host-versus-graft clonal ratios in allografts.

Clones were sequenced by immunoSEQ multiplex PCR, and TCRdb holds only the in-frame ones, with some missing. The table has 45,000 to 60,000 clones, approximately 95% seen once. The CDR3 sequence is 12 residues long. Germline V lookup: CDR1 SGHVS, CDR2 FQNEAQ. With 5 bases removed from V and 3 bases from J, the gap between germline ends came to 6 bases. V is TRBV7-8 and J is TRBJ2-3; D may be TRBD1 (6 bases). The sequenced sample was unstimulated CD8+ T cells sorted from spleen or lymph node cells, obtained before transplant. This clonotype was obtained from a human donor who was the organ donor for an intestinal transplant. The CDR3 DNA reads TGTGCCAGCAGCGACAGGACAGATACGCAGTATTTT. Its protein is CASSDRTDTQYF.